Each of the 28 T cell receptor beta chains below was sequenced from the same sample in a study of blood T cells in healthy people across ages. Together with a sample-barcoded 5' primer, a J-beta primer mix was included in a second PCR lasting 7 to 11 cycles. MiXCR, run by TCRdb on the 5' RACE reads, gives a single entry per CDR3 protein. The sample shows 700,000 to 900,000 distinct CDR3 sequences, about 48% of them seen only once. The source material was blood. The receptors come from a man older than 75 in good health.

The rearrangement uses TRBV7-6 and TRBJ2-7; unclear D gene. The CDR3 covers 13 residues. Germline assignment: CDR1 SGHVS and CDR2 FNYEAQ. The V end was cut by 6 bases, the J end by 4 bases, with 13 bases between. The CDR3 bases are TGTGCCAGCAGTCAAGCGACTGTGTACGAGCAGTACTTC. Residues: CASSQATVYEQYF.

The count of this clonotype is one. This chain uses TRBV2 with TRBJ1-1; the D gene is possibly TRBD1 (6 bases). V gave up 6 bases and J gave up 1 base, with 12 bases separating them. CDR3 length: 14 residues. Germline V lookup: CDR1 SNHLY, CDR2 FYNNEI. The DNA for the CDR3 is TGTGCCAGCAGGGAGGGGACAACGAACACTGAAGCTTTCTTT. It yields the protein CASREGTTNTEAFF.

A single count supports this clonotype. The J gene is TRBJ2-6, the V gene TRBV9, with D hard to call. The V gene's germline CDR1 is SGDLS and CDR2 YYNGEE. The CDR3 extends over 16 amino acids. Trimming removed 1 base at V and 3 bases at J, with 11 bases between. The CDR3 region is CASSVSSGFGANVLTF. The CDR3, as DNA: TGTGCCAGCAGCGTATCTTCCGGGTTTGGGGCCAACGTCCTGACTTTC.

The J gene is TRBJ1-2, the V gene TRBV5-1; possible D gene TRBD1, 5 bases. This CDR3 is built from 15 residues. Germline CDR1 reads SGHRS; CDR2 reads YFSETQ. The V end was cut by 0 bases, the J end by 7 bases, with 16 bases between. CDR3 bases: TGCGCCAGCAGCTTGGCTAATAAGGGGCAGAGTGGCTACACCTTC. Translation gives CASSLANKGQSGYTF.

This chain links TRBV20-1 with TRBJ1-1; no clear D. Deletions cut 3 bases from V and 2 bases from J, with 10 bases between. The CDR3 length is 13 residues. Germline assignment: CDR1 DFQATT and CDR2 SNEGSKA (reference sequence). The CDR3 loop is CSARPPVNTEAFF. In DNA, the CDR3 is TGCAGTGCTAGGCCCCCAGTTAACACTGAAGCTTTCTTT.

Only a few counts were recorded for this clonotype. The chain joins TRBV20-1 to TRBJ2-1; D may be TRBD2 (6 bases). Germline V gene sequence: CDR1 DFQATT, CDR2 SNEGSKA (reference sequence). Between the trimmed V and J ends, which lost 0 bases and 0 bases, there was a span of 12 bases. The CDR3 runs to 16 residues. In nucleotides, the CDR3 is TGCAGTGCTAGAGATAGGCGGGGCTACTCCTACAATGAGCAGTTCTTC. This translates into CSARDRRGYSYNEQFF.

CDR3 coding DNA: TGTGCCAGCAGCTTAGCCAGGGAGTACGAGCAGTACTTC. This sequence encodes CASSLAREYEQYF. V is TRBV7-2 and J is TRBJ2-7, with D perhaps given as TRBD1 or TRBD2 (5 bases each). The CDR3 sequence is 13 residues long. Germline V gene data show CDR1 as SGHTA and CDR2 as FQGNSA. V was trimmed by 0 bases and J by 4 bases, leaving 7 bases between them.

The chain couples TRBV21-1 to TRBJ2-7. TRBV21-1 is recorded as a pseudogene. CDR3 size: 15 residues. CDR3 sequence (DNA): TGTGCCAGCAGCCCGCGGTCGCAGAAATCAGGCGAGCAGTACTTC. Translation: CASSPRSQKSGEQYF.

The chain joins TRBV6-2 or TRBV6-3 to TRBJ2-4, with TRBD2 as a possible D gene (6 bases). V lost 7 bases to trimming and J lost 0 bases, with 16 bases between them. Germline assignment: CDR1 MNHEY and CDR2 SVGEGT. The CDR3 contains 16 residues. In nucleotides, the CDR3 is TGTGCCAGCAACGGAGGGATTGGGCTAGCCAAAAACATTCAGTACTTC. Amino acid sequence: CASNGGIGLAKNIQYF.

The chain's CDR3 is CSASLTSGPTRGYTF. The CDR3 nucleotides are TGCAGTGCTAGCCTAACCTCCGGGCCTACCAGGGGCTACACCTTC. The chain has TRBV20-1 and TRBJ1-2; D is uncertain. The CDR3 loop spans 15 amino acids. V dropped 3 bases and J dropped 8 bases, with 22 bases sitting between them. The V gene's germline CDR1 is DFQATT and CDR2 SNEGSKA (reference sequence).

The chain recombines TRBV4-1 with TRBJ1-2, with D perhaps TRBD1 (5 bases). CDR1 is MGHRA, CDR2 YSYEKL, per germline. Between the trimmed V and J ends, which lost 1 base and 8 bases, there was a span of 23 bases. This CDR3 has 17 residues. The CDR3 sequence: CASSQAGGTLDPMGYTF. CDR3 sequence (DNA): TGCGCCAGCAGCCAAGCTGGAGGGACCCTAGACCCTATGGGCTACACCTTC.

This chain links TRBV5-1 with TRBJ2-7; possibly TRBD2 for D (5 bases). The CDR3 spans 13 residues. Germline V gene sequence: CDR1 SGHRS, CDR2 YFSETQ. V was pared by 7 bases and J by 7 bases, with 18 bases between. CDR3 sequence: CASAGGGRWEQYF. The CDR3 DNA is TGCGCCAGCGCAGGAGGTGGCCGGTGGGAGCAGTACTTC.

This clonotype was seen a handful of times. J is TRBJ2-5 and V is TRBV14; D is unclear. V was pared by 1 base and J by 5 bases, with 11 bases between. Per the germline V gene, CDR1 is SGHDN and CDR2 is FVKESK. The CDR3 loop spans 14 amino acids. Here the CDR3 DNA reads TGTGCCAGCAGCCAAGTCGGCAGGATTGAGACCCAGTACTTC. Residues: CASSQVGRIETQYF.

This clonotype was observed once. The CDR3 sequence: CASSHGGNNEQFF. DNA of the CDR3: TGCGCCAGCAGCCACGGGGGGAACAATGAGCAGTTCTTC. This chain joins TRBV5-1 and TRBJ2-1; 7 bases are a match to TRBD2. V was pared by 4 bases and J by 5 bases, with 3 bases of the junction left unmatched. The CDR3 has 13 residues. Germline V lookup: CDR1 SGHRS, CDR2 YFSETQ.

The table lists this clonotype with many counts. The rearrangement links TRBV12-3 or TRBV12-4 to TRBJ2-7, with TRBD2 matching over 11 bases. The CDR3 covers 16 residues. Trimming removed 1 base from V and 7 bases from J; junction bases left unmatched: 9. The DNA of the CDR3 is TGTGCCAGCAGTTTAGGTCTAGCGGGAGGCCCTGGGGAGCAGTACTTC. It specifies CASSLGLAGGPGEQYF.

The genes are TRBV7-9 and TRBJ1-5; 8 nucleotides line up with TRBD1. There are 15 residues in the CDR3. The trim removed 5 bases at V and 2 bases at J, leaving 5 bases unmatched. From germline, CDR1 is SEHNR and CDR2 FQNEAQ (reference sequence). The CDR3 DNA follows: TGTGCCAGCAGCCAGGGGGCGGCGGGCAATCAGCCCCAGCATTTT. Translating gives CASSQGAAGNQPQHF.

This clonotype was observed a few times. The chain couples TRBV29-1 to TRBJ2-4, with D perhaps matching TRBD2 (5 bases). The CDR3 length is 12 residues. Germline V lookup: CDR1 SQVTM, CDR2 ANQGSEA. Trimming pared 6 bases from V and 6 bases from J, leaving 12 bases between. The CDR3, as DNA: TGCAGCGTGACCTCGGGGAGAAACATTCAGTACTTC. Translation: CSVTSGRNIQYF.

The rearrangement uses TRBV11-2 and TRBJ2-5, with TRBD2 identical over 9 bases. CDR3 size: 17 residues. Trimming took 4 bases from V and 5 from J; bases not matched to a gene: 14. Germline V gives CDR1 SGHAT, CDR2 FQNNGV. The CDR3 nucleotides read TGTGCCAGCAGCTCCGGAGGACTAGCGCGAGGGGGGGAGACCCAGTACTTC. As protein: CASSSGGLARGGETQYF.

This clonotype was observed a single time. V and J are TRBV5-1 and TRBJ2-2, with 11 positions matching TRBD2. The germline V gene has CDR1 SGHRS and CDR2 YFSETQ. The CDR3 sequence is 17 residues long. The V and J ends lost 4 bases and 6 bases, in that order; junction bases with no gene match: 11. CDR3 bases: TGCGCCAGCAGCCGGACCCTACTAGCGGGAGAGGCCGGGGAGCTGTTTTTT. Translation gives CASSRTLLAGEAGELFF. Based on the CDR3 plus reference TRBV5-1 and TRBJ2-2, the full variable domain is KAGVTQTPRYLIKTRGQQVTLSCSPISGHRSVSWYQQTPGQGLQFLFEYFSETQRNKGNFPGRFSGRQFSNSRSEMNVSTLELGDSALYLCASSRTLLAGEAGELFFGEGSRLTVL.

This clonotype was picked up a small number of times. The chain links TRBV5-1 to TRBJ2-3; TRBD2 agrees at 8 bases. The trim removed 2 bases at V and 2 bases at J, leaving 4 bases unmatched. Germline V CDR1 and CDR2: SGHRS, YFSETQ. The CDR3 runs to 15 residues. DNA for the CDR3: TGCGCCAGCAGCTTAACTAGCGGTAACACAGATACGCAGTATTTT. Translated, it gives CASSLTSGNTDTQYF.

This clonotype has just a few counts. This chain links TRBV10-3 with TRBJ2-1, with TRBD2 matching over 8 bases. With 4 bases clipped from V and 9 bases from J, the junction kept 8 bases outside the gene matches. Looked up from germline, CDR1 is ENHRY and CDR2 is SYGVKD. This CDR3 has 14 residues. This CDR3 reads CAISVSAGVGEQFF. For the CDR3, the DNA is TGTGCCATCAGTGTTTCAGCGGGAGTTGGTGAGCAGTTCTTC.

CDR3 protein: CASSGGGSTNYGYTF. The CDR3 DNA reads TGCGCCAGCAGCGGTGGCGGGAGCACTAACTATGGCTACACCTTC. The rearrangement joins TRBV5-1 to TRBJ1-2; D not resolved. Germline V CDR1 and CDR2: SGHRS, YFSETQ. The V end was cut by 4 bases, the J end by 0 bases, with 13 bases between. This CDR3 has 15 residues.

This chain uses TRBV20-1 with TRBJ2-2, with 9 bases fitting TRBD2. This CDR3 is 16 amino acids long. Germline loops: CDR1 DFQATT, CDR2 SNEGSKA (reference sequence). V lost 3 bases and J lost 0; bases outside the gene matches: 5. Here the CDR3 DNA reads TGCAGTGCTAGTCCCCGACTAGCGGCGAACACCGGGGAGCTGTTTTTT. This translates into CSASPRLAANTGELFF.

J is TRBJ1-2 and V is TRBV12-3 or TRBV12-4; D perhaps matches TRBD1 (5 bases). V was clipped by 2 bases and J by 4 bases, with 8 bases between them. This CDR3 has 13 residues. The CDR3 DNA reads as TGTGCCAGCAGTTTAAGGGACGGCTATGGCTACACCTTC. Translating it yields CASSLRDGYGYTF.

The rearrangement uses TRBV12-3 or TRBV12-4 and TRBJ1-6, with D perhaps matching TRBD1 (6 bases). Between the trimmed V and J ends, which lost 6 bases and 5 bases, there was a span of 11 bases. CDR3 length: 14 residues. The CDR3 bases are TGTGCCAGCAGCCAGACAGGAGATAATTCACCCCTCCACTTT. It codes for CASSQTGDNSPLHF.

The V call is TRBV18, the J call TRBJ2-5; D is uncertain. This CDR3 spans 15 amino acids. The germline CDR1 and CDR2 sequences are KGHSH and LQKENI. Trimming shortened V by 1 base and J by 11 bases, and 20 bases separated the two germline ends. The CDR3 here is CASSPQAGWSQEQYF. The CDR3 bases are TGTGCCAGCTCACCACAGGCAGGCTGGTCCCAAGAGCAGTACTTC.

The J gene is TRBJ1-5, the V gene TRBV10-3; a weak D match, TRBD1 (6 bases). The CDR3 loop spans 14 amino acids. CDR1 and CDR2 from the germline V gene are ENHRY and SYGVKD. Trimming shortened V by 6 bases and J by 5 bases, and 14 bases separated the two germline ends. The CDR3 DNA reads TGTGCCATCAGCCAAGACAGGAGCTATCAGCCCCAGCATTTT. Encoded protein: CAISQDRSYQPQHF.

The J gene is TRBJ1-2, the V gene TRBV27; maybe TRBD1 (5 bases). Trimming removed 2 bases at V and 6 bases at J, with 19 bases between. Germline values: CDR1 MNHEY, CDR2 SMNVEV (reference sequence). The CDR3 spans 16 residues. The CDR3 is CASSLGQGIKGHGYTF. The CDR3, as DNA: TGTGCCAGCAGTTTAGGTCAGGGAATTAAAGGGCATGGCTACACCTTC.